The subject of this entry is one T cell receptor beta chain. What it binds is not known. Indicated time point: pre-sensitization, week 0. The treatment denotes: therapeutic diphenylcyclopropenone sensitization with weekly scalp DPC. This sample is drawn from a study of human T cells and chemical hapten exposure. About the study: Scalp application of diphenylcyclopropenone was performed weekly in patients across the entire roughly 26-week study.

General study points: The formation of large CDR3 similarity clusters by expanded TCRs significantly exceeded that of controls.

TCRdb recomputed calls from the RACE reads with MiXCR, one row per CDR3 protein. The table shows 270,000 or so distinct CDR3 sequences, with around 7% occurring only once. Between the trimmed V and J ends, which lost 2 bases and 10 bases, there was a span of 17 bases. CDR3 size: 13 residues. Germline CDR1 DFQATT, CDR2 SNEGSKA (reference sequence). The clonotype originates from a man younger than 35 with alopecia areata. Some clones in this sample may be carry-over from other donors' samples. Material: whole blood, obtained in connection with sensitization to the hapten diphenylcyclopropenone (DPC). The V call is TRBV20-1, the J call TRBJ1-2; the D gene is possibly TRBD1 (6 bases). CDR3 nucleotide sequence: TGCAGTGCTAGACCTCACAGGGTCCAAGACTACACCTTC. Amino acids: CSARPHRVQDYTF.